The present T cell receptor beta chain was sequenced within a study of shared clonotypes between healthy human individuals. The study, taken as a whole, reports: Sorted-subset samples were not fully sequenced, rarefaction indicated. As a rule, naive subsets had a larger estimated richness than memory subsets.

The donor population consisted of healthy HIV-negative adults with no recent acute infections or vaccinations. Every donor was a Caucasian adult from Nashville, Tennessee. TCRdb keeps only in-frame clones here, not all; method: immunoSEQ multiplex PCR. Of some 360,000 clones in the sample, more than 60% were seen once. Germline assignment: CDR1 MDHEN and CDR2 SYDVKM. The CDR3 sequence is 12 residues long. With 2 bases removed from V and 8 bases from J, the gap between germline ends came to 7 bases. To note about this clone: Its antigen is unknown.

The receptor's source is a man aged 25-45 years in good health. Input material: memory CD4+ T cells sorted from blood. Noted subset: CD45RA-negative fraction. V is TRBV28 and J is TRBJ2-1; unclear D gene. CDR3 in DNA: TGTGCCAGCAGTTTAAATAGTCATGAGCAGTTCTTC. Translated: CASSLNSHEQFF.